This T cell receptor beta chain derives from a study of CD8+ T cells in alopecia areata. This clone was found a few times. Following RNA extraction, reverse transcription yielded cDNA that acted as the sequencing template. Profiled with immunoSEQ multiplex PCR; TCRdb holds only in-frame clones, not every one. The table has under 250,000 clones, 50% to 70% seen once; the top ten hold around 0.46%. J gave up 10 bases and V 5 bases, and 13 bases lay outside the gene matches. The CDR3 contains 16 residues. The germline gives CDR1 SEHNR, CDR2 FQNEAQ (reference sequence). Sequencing was performed on CD4+ T cells sorted from blood, taken at week 0. The origin of this receptor is a human donor with alopecia areata. V and J are TRBV7-9 and TRBJ2-1; TRBD2 agrees at 11 bases. CDR3 sequence (DNA): TGTGCCAGCAGCGCCCGAGTAGCGGGAGGGCCGGGAGAGCAGTTCTTC. As protein: CASSARVAGGPGEQFF.